This passage covers 15 T cell receptor beta chains from one sample sequenced in a study of blood T cell repertoires in COVID-19. Sequencing was performed with immunoSEQ multiplex PCR; in TCRdb, only in-frame clones are kept and a portion is missing. This sample yields some 130,000 clones, of which approximately 80% are seen a single time; approximately 11% belongs to the top ten. Material for sequencing was peripheral blood. These receptors were taken from a man aged 55 to 70 who had recovered from COVID-19.

This chain uses TRBV20-1 with TRBJ2-1; D is undetermined. The CDR3 runs to 10 residues. CDR1 and CDR2 from the germline V gene are DFQATT and SNEGSKA (reference sequence). V lost 5 bases and J 6 bases, leaving 5 bases between the germline ends. The CDR3 region is CSAYPNEQFF. CDR3 bases: TGCAGTGCTTATCCCAATGAGCAGTTCTTC.

J is TRBJ2-7 and V is TRBV18; 7 bases line up with TRBD1. The CDR3 totals 15 residues. The J segment lost 3 bases and the V segment lost 1 base, leaving 6 bases of the junction unmatched. CDR1 and CDR2 from the germline V gene are KGHSH and LQKENI. This CDR3 is CASSPRSAGGYEQYF. The CDR3 DNA follows: TGTGCCAGCTCACCACGATCAGCAGGGGGCTACGAGCAGTACTTC.

This clone has just a few counts. The V call is TRBV14, the J call TRBJ2-5; D is possibly TRBD1 (5 bases). From germline, CDR1 is SGHDN and CDR2 FVKESK. This CDR3 spans 15 amino acids. The V end lost 1 base, the J end lost 0 bases, and 9 bases lay between the germline ends. This CDR3 is CASSQVGRNQETQYF. The DNA of the CDR3 is TGTGCCAGCAGCCAAGTGGGGCGGAACCAAGAGACCCAGTACTTC.

This clone was picked up a small number of times. The rearrangement links TRBV19 to TRBJ1-1, with 11 bases fitting TRBD1. Germline assignment: CDR1 LNHDA and CDR2 SQIVND (reference sequence). This CDR3 spans 16 amino acids. With V trimmed by 9 bases and J by 1 base, 10 bases remained unmatched. CDR3: CASKPGQGGGNTEAFF. The CDR3 coding sequence is TGTGCCAGCAAGCCGGGACAGGGGGGTGGGAACACTGAAGCTTTCTTT. Using reference TRBV19 and TRBJ1-1 for the parts outside the CDR3, the full variable domain is DGGITQSPKYLFRKEGQNVTLSCEQNLNHDAMYWYRQDPGQGLRLIYYSQIVNDFQKGDIAEGYSVSREKKESFPLTVTSAQKNPTAFYLCASKPGQGGGNTEAFFGQGTRLTVV.

The chain couples TRBV6-5 to TRBJ1-1; possibly TRBD1 for D (6 bases). The CDR3 covers 14 residues. Germline V gives CDR1 MNHEY, CDR2 SVGAGI. V gave up 6 bases and J gave up 0 bases, with 11 bases separating them. The CDR3, as DNA: TGTGCCAGCAGGCAGGGGTACATGAACACTGAAGCTTTCTTT. It codes for CASRQGYMNTEAFF.

This rearrangement joins TRBV7-9 to TRBJ2-2, with D perhaps TRBD2 (7 bases). This CDR3 comprises 18 residues. Germline CDR1 reads SEHNR; CDR2 reads FQNEAQ (reference sequence). Between the trimmed V and J ends, which lost 2 bases and 1 base, there was a span of 17 bases. Here the CDR3 reads CASSLLRGLQGNTGELFF. The DNA for the CDR3 is TGTGCCAGCAGCTTATTGCGGGGACTACAGGGGAACACCGGGGAGCTGTTTTTT.

The chain is built from TRBV19 and TRBJ2-3, with TRBD1 matching 9 bases. Germline V gives CDR1 LNHDA, CDR2 SQIVND (reference sequence). With V trimmed by 6 bases and J by 1 base, 8 bases remained unmatched. The CDR3 is 16 residues long. CDR3 DNA sequence: TGTGCCAGTAGCCCGGGACAGGGTTGGGGCACAGATACGCAGTATTTT. Translation gives CASSPGQGWGTDTQYF. Drawing the rest from reference TRBV19 and TRBJ2-3, the complete variable domain is DGGITQSPKYLFRKEGQNVTLSCEQNLNHDAMYWYRQDPGQGLRLIYYSQIVNDFQKGDIAEGYSVSREKKESFPLTVTSAQKNPTAFYLCASSPGQGWGTDTQYFGPGTRLTVL.

This sequence joins TRBV5-4 and TRBJ2-1; 7 bases map to TRBD2. The trim removed 5 bases at V and 5 bases at J, leaving 13 bases unmatched. Germline CDR1 SGHNT, CDR2 YYREEE (reference sequence). This CDR3 has 16 amino acids. CDR3 amino acids: CASSPVRGGEDNEQFF. The CDR3 DNA is TGTGCCAGCAGTCCGGTGAGGGGAGGGGAGGACAATGAGCAGTTCTTC.

The rearrangement uses TRBV6-6 and TRBJ2-7; 7 bases agree with TRBD1. The trim removed 2 bases at V and 7 bases at J, leaving 5 bases unmatched. Germline V gene lookup returns CDR1 MNHNY and CDR2 SVGAGI (reference sequence). The CDR3 sequence is 13 residues long. The chain's CDR3 is CASSYRQGEEQYF. CDR3 coding DNA: TGTGCCAGCAGTTACCGACAGGGTGAAGAGCAGTACTTC.

The J gene is TRBJ2-1, the V gene TRBV11-2, with D hard to call. The V and J ends lost 4 bases and 0 bases respectively, with 19 bases between them. The CDR3 is 18 amino acids. The V gene's germline CDR1 is SGHAT and CDR2 FQNNGV. The CDR3 sequence is CASSSTLPRQSSYNEQFF. CDR3 coding DNA: TGTGCCAGCAGCTCCACACTACCGAGGCAAAGCTCCTACAATGAGCAGTTCTTC.

CDR3 bases: TGTGCCAGCAGCTTGGGCAGCACCCCAGAGACCCAGTACTTC. Translation gives CASSLGSTPETQYF. V is TRBV7-3 and J is TRBJ2-5; D gene ambiguous. V lost 3 bases, J lost 4 bases, and 12 bases lay in between. The germline gives CDR1 SGHTA, CDR2 FQGTGA. The CDR3 runs 14 residues.

Only one count was recorded for this clone. The chain recombines TRBV28 with TRBJ2-6; a possible D gene is TRBD2 (5 bases). Germline CDR1 MDHEN, CDR2 SYDVKM. The CDR3 extends over 19 amino acids. V lost 4 bases and J 0 bases, leaving 19 bases between the germline ends. In DNA, the CDR3 is TGTGCCAGCAGTTCCGCGGCTAGGACTTTTAGCTCTGGGGCCAACGTCCTGACTTTC. Protein product: CASSSAARTFSSGANVLTF.

The genes are TRBV6-2 or TRBV6-3 and TRBJ2-7; D gene ambiguous. Germline assignment: CDR1 MNHEY and CDR2 SVGEGT. The ends were cut back, 6 bases at V and 3 bases at J, with 12 bases in the middle. CDR3 size: 13 residues. The CDR3 DNA is TGTGCCAGCAGCCTCCGGGTCCTCTACGAGCAGTACTTC. It yields the protein CASSLRVLYEQYF.

The J gene is TRBJ2-1, the V gene TRBV19, with 8 nucleotides matching TRBD2. The CDR3 is 13 amino acids. With V trimmed by 3 bases and J by 13 bases, 8 bases remained unmatched. CDR1 is LNHDA, CDR2 SQIVND, per germline (reference sequence). The CDR3 sequence is CASSMYPGTSQFF. As DNA, the CDR3 is TGTGCCAGTAGTATGTACCCCGGGACTAGTCAGTTCTTC. The full variable domain, with the rest looked up from reference TRBV19 and TRBJ2-1, is DGGITQSPKYLFRKEGQNVTLSCEQNLNHDAMYWYRQDPGQGLRLIYYSQIVNDFQKGDIAEGYSVSREKKESFPLTVTSAQKNPTAFYLCASSMYPGTSQFFGPGTRLTVL.

The chain recombines TRBV19 with TRBJ2-1; 9 nucleotides match TRBD2. CDR3 length: 19 residues. Germline CDR1 and CDR2: LNHDA and SQIVND (reference sequence). J lost 7 bases, V lost 5 bases, and 21 bases had no gene match. CDR3 sequence: CASSPGYSGGTRGYNEQFF. CDR3 DNA sequence: TGTGCCAGTAGTCCTGGTTACAGCGGGGGGACCAGGGGATATAATGAGCAGTTCTTC.